This T cell receptor beta chain originates from a study of blood T cell repertoires in COVID-19. On the study more broadly: T cells, B-cell-depleted T cells, or PBMCs provided the cDNA or gDNA that served as material.

Some clones are missing from TCRdb's copy, which holds only in-frame ones; the method was immunoSEQ multiplex PCR. The data contain roughly 220,000 clones, approximately 83% of them singletons. The CDR3 has 13 amino acids. Germline CDR1 MNHEY, CDR2 SMNVEV (reference sequence). The germline V and J ends were trimmed by 5 bases and 3 bases, with 9 bases remaining between them. This clone was observed a single time. Source material: PBMCs or T cells enriched from blood (not recorded which). The sequence came from a woman aged 40 to 55 with acute COVID-19. J is TRBJ2-3 and V is TRBV27, with D hard to call. The chain's CDR3 is CASSHRPTDTQYF. The DNA of the CDR3 is TGTGCCAGCAGTCACAGACCGACAGATACGCAGTATTTT.